The TCR beta chain described here comes from a study of shared clonotypes between healthy human individuals. On this clone itself: Its target is unknown.

Several immunoSEQ 96-well plates shared each subset's DNA, each plate a replicate. Produced via immunoSEQ multiplex PCR; TCRdb's table is partial and in-frame only. The sample lists about 2.4 million clones, around nine tenths occurring once. Study-wide findings and caveats: When compared with the clonotypes that were shared by all four sorted-subset donors, the non-shared clonotypes turned out to have lower generation probabilities.

The ends were cut back, 2 bases at V and 7 bases at J, with 15 bases in the middle. This CDR3 contains 14 residues. The germline V gene has CDR1 KGHSH and CDR2 LQKENI. Sequenced material: naive CD4+ T cells sorted from blood. Sample subset: CD45RA+ positively selected. This TCR was sampled from a man between 18 and 29 years old in good health. The rearrangement links TRBV18 to TRBJ2-7, with unresolved D. CDR3 sequence: CASSPRPALGEQYF. The CDR3 coding sequence is TGTGCCAGCTCACCAAGGCCAGCGCTCGGGGAGCAGTACTTC.